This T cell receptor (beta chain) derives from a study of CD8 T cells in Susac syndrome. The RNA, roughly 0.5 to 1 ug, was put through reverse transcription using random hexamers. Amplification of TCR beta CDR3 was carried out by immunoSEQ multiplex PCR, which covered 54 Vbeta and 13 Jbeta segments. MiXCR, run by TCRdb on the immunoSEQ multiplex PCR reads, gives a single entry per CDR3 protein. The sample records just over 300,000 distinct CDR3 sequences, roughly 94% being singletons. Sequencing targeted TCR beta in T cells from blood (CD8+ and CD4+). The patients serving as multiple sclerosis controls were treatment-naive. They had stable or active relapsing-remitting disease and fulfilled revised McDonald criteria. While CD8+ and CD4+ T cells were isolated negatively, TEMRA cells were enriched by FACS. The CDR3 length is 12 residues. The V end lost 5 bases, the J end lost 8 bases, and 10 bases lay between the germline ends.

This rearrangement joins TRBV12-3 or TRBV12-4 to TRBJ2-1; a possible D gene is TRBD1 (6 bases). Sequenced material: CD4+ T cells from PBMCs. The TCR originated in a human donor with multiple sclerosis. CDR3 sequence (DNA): TGTGCCAGCAGTACAGGGTGGCATGAGCAGTTCTTC. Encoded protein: CASSTGWHEQFF.